This TCR beta chain originates from a study of beta chain features in type 1 diabetes. Every bit of the isolated RNA underwent reverse transcription, so sequencing read expressed TCRB transcripts. This table comes from immunoSEQ multiplex PCR, and its TCRdb copy is limited to in-frame clones, with some not included. The sample lists hundreds of thousands of clones; 10% to 15% were seen once. This clone occurred a few times. Its antigen is as yet unknown. Looked up from germline, CDR1 is GTSNPN and CDR2 is SVGIG (reference sequence). With 1 base removed from V and 4 bases from J, the gap between germline ends came to 7 bases. CDR3 length: 13 amino acids. General study findings and limits: Shortening of TCRB CDR3s, moderate but significant, appeared in all four CD4+ subsets of Type 1 diabetes patients.

This receptor was taken from a woman between 18 and 29 years old with type 1 diabetes. The sample taken for sequencing was naive CD4+ T cells from blood. The rearrangement uses TRBV30 and TRBJ2-2, with a tentative D call TRBD2 (5 bases). CDR3 residues: CAWSGRGTGELFF. In DNA form, the CDR3 reads TGTGCCTGGAGTGGACGGGGCACCGGGGAGCTGTTTTTT.